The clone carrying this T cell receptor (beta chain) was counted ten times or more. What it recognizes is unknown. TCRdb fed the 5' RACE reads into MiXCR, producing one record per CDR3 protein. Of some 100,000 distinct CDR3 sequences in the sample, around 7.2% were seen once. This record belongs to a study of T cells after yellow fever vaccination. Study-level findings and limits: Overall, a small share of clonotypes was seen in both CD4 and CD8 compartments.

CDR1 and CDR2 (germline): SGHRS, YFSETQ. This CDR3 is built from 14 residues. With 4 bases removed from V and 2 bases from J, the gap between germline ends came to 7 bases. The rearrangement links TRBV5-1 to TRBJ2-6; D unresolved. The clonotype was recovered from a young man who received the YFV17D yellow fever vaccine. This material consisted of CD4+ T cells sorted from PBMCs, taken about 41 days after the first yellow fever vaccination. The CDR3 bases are TGCGCCAGCAGCCCTCTCCCTGGGGCCAACGTCCTGACTTTC. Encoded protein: CASSPLPGANVLTF.